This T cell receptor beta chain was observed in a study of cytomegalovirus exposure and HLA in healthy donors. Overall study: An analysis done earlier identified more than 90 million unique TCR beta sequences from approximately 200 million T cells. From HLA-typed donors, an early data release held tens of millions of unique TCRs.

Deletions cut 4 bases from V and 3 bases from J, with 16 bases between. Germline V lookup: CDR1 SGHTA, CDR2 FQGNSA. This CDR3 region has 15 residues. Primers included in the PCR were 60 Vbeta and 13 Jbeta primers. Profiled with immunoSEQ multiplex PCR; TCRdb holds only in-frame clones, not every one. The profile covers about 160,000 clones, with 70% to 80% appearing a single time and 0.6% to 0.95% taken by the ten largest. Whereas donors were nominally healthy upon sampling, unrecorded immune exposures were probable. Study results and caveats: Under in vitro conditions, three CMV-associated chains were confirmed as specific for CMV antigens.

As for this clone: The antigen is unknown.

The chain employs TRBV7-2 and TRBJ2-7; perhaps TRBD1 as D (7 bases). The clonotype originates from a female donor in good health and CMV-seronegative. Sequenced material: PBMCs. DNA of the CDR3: TGTGCCAGCAGCTATACGACAGGGAGGTACTACGAGCAGTACTTC. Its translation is CASSYTTGRYYEQYF.